These 32 T cell receptor beta chains were sequenced from one sample in a study of T cell repertoires in cytomegalovirus infection. TCRdb itself ran the reads through MiXCR, one entry per CDR3 protein. Among about 210,000 distinct CDR3 sequences listed, around 6.6% were seen once. What was sequenced was PBMCs. The receptors originated from a human donor in good health (CMV status not recorded). Some clones in this sample may be carry-over from other donors' samples.

The table lists this clonotype with many counts. The V call is TRBV7-8, the J call TRBJ2-3; 9 positions agree with TRBD1. Trimming removed 0 bases from V and 2 bases from J; junction bases left unmatched: 3. Germline lookup yields CDR1 SGHVS and CDR2 FQNEAQ. The CDR3 extends over 16 amino acids. CDR3 sequence (DNA): TGTGCCAGCAGCTTAGCCGGGACAGGGTACACAGATACGCAGTATTTT. Translation: CASSLAGTGYTDTQYF. The full variable domain, rest sourced from reference TRBV7-8 and TRBJ2-3, is GAGVSQSPRYKVAKRGQDVALRCDPISGHVSLFWYQQALGQGPEFLTYFQNEAQLDKSGLPSDRFFAERPEGSVSTLKIQRTQQEDSAVYLCASSLAGTGYTDTQYFGPGTRLTVL.

This clonotype was recorded at least ten times. The rearrangement links TRBV18 to TRBJ2-7; 8 positions match TRBD2. This CDR3 spans 15 amino acids. The germline gives CDR1 KGHSH, CDR2 LQKENI. The J segment lost 0 bases and the V segment lost 5 bases, leaving 6 bases of the junction unmatched. CDR3 DNA: TGTGCCAGCTCATCCGGGGGGGGGAGCTCCTACGAGCAGTACTTC. It specifies CASSSGGGSSYEQYF.

This clonotype was seen a handful of times. The rearrangement links TRBV6-2 or TRBV6-3 to TRBJ2-5; 7 nucleotides match TRBD2. The CDR3 is 14 residues long. Trimming removed 2 bases from V and 1 base from J; junction bases left unmatched: 1. From germline, CDR1 is MNHEY and CDR2 SVGEGT. The DNA for the CDR3 is TGTGCCAGCAGTTACCAGCGGGGCCAAGAGACCCAGTACTTC. It yields the protein CASSYQRGQETQYF.

This clonotype was counted at least ten times. The rearrangement links TRBV6-1 to TRBJ1-1, with D unclear. V was shortened by 7 bases and J by 3 bases, with 15 bases between the two germline ends. Germline V gene sequence: CDR1 MNHNS, CDR2 SASEGT. The CDR3 has 14 residues. Written as DNA, the CDR3 is TGTGCCAGCACACGAAGGGAGGTAGACACTGAAGCTTTCTTT. Its translation: CASTRREVDTEAFF.

This clonotype has at least ten counts. The genes are TRBV28 and TRBJ1-4, with D possibly TRBD1 on 5 matching bases. V lost 7 bases, J lost 8 bases, and 11 bases lay in between. Germline lookup yields CDR1 MDHEN and CDR2 SYDVKM. The CDR3 sequence is 12 residues long. This CDR3 reads CASNRQGEKLFF. CDR3 nucleotide sequence: TGTGCCAGCAACAGGCAAGGGGAAAAACTGTTTTTT.

V is TRBV11-2 and J is TRBJ2-4, with D unclear. The CDR3 has 15 amino acids. Trimming removed 5 bases at V and 1 base at J, with 12 bases between. Germline loops: CDR1 SGHAT, CDR2 FQNNGV. Written as DNA, the CDR3 is TGTGCCAGCAGCCGACCTACAGCCGCCAAAAACATTCAGTACTTC. Protein: CASSRPTAAKNIQYF.

This clonotype was counted many times. This sequence joins TRBV7-9 and TRBJ1-1; 7 bases agree with TRBD1. The junction had 4 bases not matched to a gene; V was cut back by 5 bases and J by 1 base. CDR3 size: 14 residues. CDR1 and CDR2 (germline): SEHNR, FQNEAQ (reference sequence). CDR3 DNA sequence: TGTGCCAGCAGCGAGGACAGGAGGAACACTGAAGCTTTCTTT. Protein product: CASSEDRRNTEAFF. The full variable domain, completed using reference TRBV7-9 and TRBJ1-1, is DTGVSQNPRHKITKRGQNVTFRCDPISEHNRLYWYRQTLGQGPEFLTYFQNEAQLEKSRLLSDRFSAERPKGSFSTLEIQRTEQGDSAMYLCASSEDRRNTEAFFGQGTRLTVV.

This clonotype showed up many times. The V gene is TRBV7-9, the J gene TRBJ1-1; 7 bases are shared with TRBD1. CDR3 length: 16 amino acids. Germline lookup yields CDR1 SEHNR and CDR2 FQNEAQ (reference sequence). V was pared by 1 base and J by 3 bases, with 8 bases of the junction left unmatched. The CDR3 DNA reads as TGTGCCAGCAGCTTAGGGGTACAGGGGTTGTACACTGAAGCTTTCTTT. Encoded protein: CASSLGVQGLYTEAFF.

As concerns this clonotype: With a much larger clone just one base away, this may be a read error. DNA of the CDR3: TGTGCCAGCACCCCGACAGGACCGAACACCGGGGAGCTGTTTTTT. Amino acids: CASTPTGPNTGELFF. The V call is TRBV11-2, the J call TRBJ2-2, with a tentative D call TRBD1 (6 bases). The germline gives CDR1 SGHAT, CDR2 FQNNGV. The CDR3 is 15 residues long. Trimming shortened V by 7 bases and J by 0 bases, and 12 bases separated the two germline ends.

This clonotype was detected many times. This chain links TRBV20-1 with TRBJ1-2; 7 nucleotides line up with TRBD1. The trim removed 6 bases at V and 8 bases at J, leaving 9 bases unmatched. This CDR3 comprises 12 residues. CDR1 and CDR2 (germline): DFQATT, SNEGSKA (reference sequence). CDR3 region: CSAGERQGGYTF. CDR3 nucleotides: TGCAGTGCGGGGGAAAGACAGGGAGGCTACACCTTC.

There are many counts of this clonotype. V usage is TRBV7-3 and J usage is TRBJ1-2; perhaps TRBD1 as D (5 bases). V was trimmed by 5 bases and J by 5 bases, leaving 12 bases between them. The CDR3 contains 13 residues. Germline V gene data show CDR1 as SGHTA and CDR2 as FQGTGA. The CDR3 nucleotides are TGTGCCAGCAGCCCTGTCTCAGGGTATGGCTACACCTTC. It yields the protein CASSPVSGYGYTF.

This clonotype was recorded at least ten times. The chain recombines TRBV6-5 with TRBJ2-3; 8 bases line up with TRBD2. The CDR3 sequence is 15 residues long. Germline-derived CDR1 and CDR2 are MNHEY and SVGAGI. The ends lost 4 bases at V and 0 bases at J; junction bases unmatched: 3. The CDR3 spells CASSLAGSSTDTQYF. The DNA for the CDR3 is TGTGCCAGCAGTTTAGCGGGGTCTAGCACAGATACGCAGTATTTT.

The chain links TRBV29-1 to TRBJ2-7, with D possibly matching TRBD2 (5 bases). The CDR3 has 16 amino acids. Germline V gene sequence: CDR1 SQVTM, CDR2 ANQGSEA. V was trimmed by 7 bases and J by 2 bases, leaving 24 bases between them. The CDR3 nucleotides read TGCAGCGCTTACACCGAGGACTCCTTAGGCGCCTACGAGCAGTACTTC. Its protein is CSAYTEDSLGAYEQYF.

The table lists this clonotype with many counts. This chain links TRBV20-1 with TRBJ1-2, with a tentative D call TRBD1 (5 bases). Germline V gives CDR1 DFQATT, CDR2 SNEGSKA (reference sequence). V was cut by 1 base and J by 0 bases, with 12 bases left in between. This CDR3 comprises 15 residues. The CDR3 DNA reads TGCAGTGCTAGAGGGACACTTAAATCTAACTATGGCTACACCTTC. Translated: CSARGTLKSNYGYTF.

The sample holds many counts of this clonotype. The rearrangement uses TRBV6-2 or TRBV6-3 and TRBJ1-5; D is ambiguous. Trimming took off 0 bases at V and 2 bases at J, with 5 bases between the two ends. The CDR3 totals 14 residues. In germline, CDR1 is MNHEY, CDR2 SVGEGT. CDR3 DNA: TGTGCCAGCAGTTACTCGGTGGGCAATCAGCCCCAGCATTTT. This encodes CASSYSVGNQPQHF.

This clonotype was seen repeatedly, ten times or more. The chain joins TRBV7-2 to TRBJ1-1, with D maybe TRBD1 (6 bases). Germline V CDR1 and CDR2: SGHTA, FQGNSA. The CDR3 loop spans 15 amino acids. The V and J ends lost 5 bases and 1 base respectively, with 14 bases between them. The CDR3 region has the DNA TGTGCCAGCAGCCCACGGGGGGCAGGGAACACTGAAGCTTTCTTT. The encoded protein is CASSPRGAGNTEAFF.

This clonotype came up many times. This sequence joins TRBV29-1 and TRBJ2-1, with a tentative D call TRBD2 (5 bases). Germline V gene sequence: CDR1 SQVTM, CDR2 ANQGSEA. Deletions cut 0 bases from V and 6 bases from J, with 12 bases between. The length of the CDR3 is 14 residues. DNA of the CDR3: TGCAGCGTTGAAGATCTCTTCGGGATCAATGAGCAGTTCTTC. Translation gives CSVEDLFGINEQFF.

This clonotype was detected many times. The DNA for the CDR3 is TGTGCCAGCAGTTCCCTTTCGAAGGCCAGCTATCAGTACTTC. Encoded protein: CASSSLSKASYQYF. V gene TRBV27 combines with J gene TRBJ2-5; D is ambiguous. CDR3 length equals 14 residues. Germline CDR1 reads MNHEY; CDR2 reads SMNVEV (reference sequence). Trimming pared 4 bases from V and 11 bases from J, leaving 20 bases between.

The sample holds many counts of this clonotype. The chain carries TRBV30 and TRBJ2-1, with D perhaps TRBD1 (6 bases). The CDR3 contains 14 residues. Germline CDR1 reads GTSNPN; CDR2 reads SVGIG (reference sequence). V was trimmed by 1 base and J by 3 bases, leaving 10 bases between them. CDR3 DNA sequence: TGTGCCTGGAGTGATACAGGGTTCTACAATGAGCAGTTCTTC. It specifies CAWSDTGFYNEQFF.

Ten or more counts support this clonotype. The CDR3 bases are TGTGCCAGCGGCCTAAGGAAGAACTATGGCTACACCTTC. Translation gives CASGLRKNYGYTF. The rearrangement links TRBV6-2 or TRBV6-3 to TRBJ1-2; D is unresolved. Germline V gene data show CDR1 as MNHEY and CDR2 as SVGEGT. This CDR3 contains 13 residues. The V end lost 8 bases, the J end lost 2 bases, and 12 bases lay between the germline ends.

This clonotype was counted at least ten times. This chain's CDR3 is CASSYFEGPYGYTF. CDR3 in DNA: TGTGCCAGCAGTTATTTCGAGGGGCCTTATGGCTACACCTTC. This chain joins TRBV6-5 and TRBJ1-2; possible D gene TRBD1, 5 bases. Germline loops: CDR1 MNHEY, CDR2 SVGAGI. The CDR3 spans 14 residues. V lost 3 bases, J lost 5 bases, and 13 bases lay in between.

At least ten counts were recorded for this clonotype. The gene calls are TRBV29-1 and TRBJ2-1; 7 bases match TRBD2. CDR1 SQVTM and CDR2 ANQGSEA come from the germline V gene. With 6 bases clipped from V and 0 bases from J, the junction kept 5 bases outside the gene matches. This CDR3 has 14 amino acids. The CDR3 spells CSVKGGSSYNEQFF. In nucleotides, the CDR3 is TGCAGCGTGAAGGGCGGGAGCTCCTACAATGAGCAGTTCTTC.

This clonotype was seen repeatedly, ten times or more. The genes are TRBV7-2 and TRBJ1-5; 9 bases match TRBD1. V lost 0 bases, J lost 0 bases, and 0 bases stayed unmatched. Germline V gene sequence: CDR1 SGHTA, CDR2 FQGNSA. This CDR3 has 16 amino acids. The DNA of the CDR3 is TGTGCCAGCAGCTTAGCGGGACAGGGTAGCAATCAGCCCCAGCATTTT. Translating it yields CASSLAGQGSNQPQHF.

This clonotype appeared many times. The genes are TRBV20-1 and TRBJ1-1; D gene ambiguous. The CDR3 contains 13 residues. V lost 1 base to trimming and J lost 1 base, with 7 bases between them. Germline CDR1 is DFQATT and CDR2 is SNEGSKA (reference sequence). The CDR3 region is CSARAGQNTEAFF. The CDR3 nucleotides read TGCAGTGCTAGAGCTGGCCAGAACACTGAAGCTTTCTTT.

This clonotype was counted at least ten times. This CDR3 reads CASSPQGDTGELFF. CDR3 bases: TGTGCCAGCAGCCCACAGGGAGACACCGGGGAGCTGTTTTTT. V gene TRBV7-3 combines with J gene TRBJ2-2; tentative D call: TRBD1 (6 bases). Trimming stripped 5 bases from V and 3 bases from J, with 10 bases between. Germline values: CDR1 SGHTA, CDR2 FQGTGA. This CDR3 contains 14 residues.

This clonotype was counted ten times or more. J is TRBJ1-6 and V is TRBV10-1; TRBD1 might be the D (6 bases). In germline, CDR1 is WNHNN, CDR2 SYGVQD (reference sequence). This CDR3 has 16 residues. V lost 0 bases and J 11 bases, leaving 17 bases between the germline ends. CDR3 sequence reads: CASSESAGAGRAPLHF. CDR3 sequence (DNA): TGCGCCAGCAGTGAGTCGGCAGGGGCTGGAAGGGCACCCCTCCACTTT.

This clonotype was observed a handful of times. This sequence joins TRBV6-2 or TRBV6-3 and TRBJ1-6; D is unclear. The CDR3 spans 16 residues. From germline, CDR1 is MNHEY and CDR2 SVGEGT. Deletions cut 2 bases from V and 5 bases from J, with 13 bases between. The CDR3 DNA reads TGTGCCAGCAGTTACCGGACTGGCCGGGATAATTCACCCCTCCACTTT. It yields the protein CASSYRTGRDNSPLHF.

The sample holds many counts of this clonotype. The J gene is TRBJ1-4, the V gene TRBV4-1, with D perhaps matching TRBD1 (5 bases). This CDR3 region has 15 residues. Trimming left V 0 bases short and J 6 bases short, with 11 bases between. Germline V gene data show CDR1 as MGHRA and CDR2 as YSYEKL. In DNA, the CDR3 is TGCGCCAGCAGCCAAGATCCTGGGACGGATGAAAAACTGTTTTTT. Protein product: CASSQDPGTDEKLFF.

This clonotype was recorded many times. This chain joins TRBV6-2 or TRBV6-3 and TRBJ2-1, with D perhaps TRBD1 (5 bases). The CDR3 totals 13 residues. The V end lost 6 bases, the J end lost 9 bases, and 15 bases lay between the germline ends. Germline loops: CDR1 MNHEY, CDR2 SVGEGT. The CDR3 nucleotides read TGTGCCAGCAGCCCGCCCCAGGGAAGTGAGCAGTTCTTC. Residues: CASSPPQGSEQFF.

This clonotype was recorded at least ten times. V is TRBV5-4 and J is TRBJ2-7; tentative D call: TRBD1 (5 bases). Per the germline V gene, CDR1 is SGHNT and CDR2 is YYREEE (reference sequence). The CDR3 runs 13 residues. V lost 2 bases to trimming and J lost 9 bases, with 15 bases between them. This chain's CDR3 is CASSFWQGIVQYF. As DNA, the CDR3 is TGTGCCAGCAGCTTTTGGCAGGGAATAGTGCAGTACTTC.

This clonotype was observed many times. The rearrangement uses TRBV7-2 and TRBJ1-1, with no clear D. The CDR3 is 11 residues long. Germline V gene sequence: CDR1 SGHTA, CDR2 FQGNSA. V was cut by 5 bases and J by 3 bases, with 4 bases left in between. DNA for the CDR3: TGTGCCAGCAGCCTGTACACTGAAGCTTTCTTT. Amino acid sequence: CASSLYTEAFF.

There are many counts of this clonotype. This chain links TRBV15 with TRBJ2-2, with D possibly called TRBD1 or TRBD2 (6 bases each). The V end lost 5 bases, the J end lost 4 bases, and 17 bases lay between the germline ends. The germline V gene has CDR1 LNHNV and CDR2 YYDKDF (reference sequence). The length of the CDR3 is 16 residues. CDR3: CATSAEGGIGTGELFF. DNA of the CDR3: TGTGCCACCAGCGCCGAGGGGGGAATCGGCACCGGGGAGCTGTTTTTT.